This TCR beta chain derives from a study of ipilimumab plus nivolumab after autologous stem cell transplantation. Background on the study: Typical patient got 5 ipilimumab doses and about eight nivolumab doses (median).

Assay: immunoSEQ multiplex PCR; the TCRdb copy retains only in-frame clones and omits some. This sample carries approximately 80,000 clones, nearly 85% of them seen once, and the ten largest clones take more than 2%. Deletions cut 0 bases from V and 4 bases from J, with 8 bases between. Germline CDR1 and CDR2: SGHRS and YFSETQ. The CDR3 length is 13 residues. Ipilimumab, 1 mg/kg, started 14 to 28 days after autologous transplant. This material consisted of PBMCs, taken in a trial of ipilimumab plus nivolumab as post-transplant consolidation. The TCR was taken from a male donor with diffuse large B-cell lymphoma. V and J are TRBV5-1 and TRBJ2-7; D not resolved. The chain's CDR3 is CASSLDGRYEQYF. CDR3 sequence (DNA): TGCGCCAGCAGCTTGGACGGCAGGTACGAGCAGTACTTC.